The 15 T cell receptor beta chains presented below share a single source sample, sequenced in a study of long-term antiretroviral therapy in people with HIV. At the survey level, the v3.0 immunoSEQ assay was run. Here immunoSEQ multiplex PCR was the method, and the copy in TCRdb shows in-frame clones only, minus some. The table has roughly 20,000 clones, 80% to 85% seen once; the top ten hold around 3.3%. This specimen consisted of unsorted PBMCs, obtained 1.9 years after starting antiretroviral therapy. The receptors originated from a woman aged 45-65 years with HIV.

The CDR3 sequence: CASSSGQLTRAFF. The CDR3 nucleotides read TGTGCCAGCAGTTCTGGACAGCTAACTAGGGCTTTCTTT. The chain couples TRBV27 to TRBJ1-1, with D perhaps TRBD1 (6 bases). Germline CDR1 and CDR2: MNHEY and SMNVEV (reference sequence). With 4 bases removed from V and 11 bases from J, the gap between germline ends came to 17 bases. This CDR3 has 13 residues.

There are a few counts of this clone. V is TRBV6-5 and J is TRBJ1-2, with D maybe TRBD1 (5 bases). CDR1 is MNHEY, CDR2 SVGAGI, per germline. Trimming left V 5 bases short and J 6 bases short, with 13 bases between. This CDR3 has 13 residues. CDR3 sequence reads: CASSPDSEHGYTF. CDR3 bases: TGTGCCAGCAGTCCCGACAGCGAACATGGCTACACCTTC.

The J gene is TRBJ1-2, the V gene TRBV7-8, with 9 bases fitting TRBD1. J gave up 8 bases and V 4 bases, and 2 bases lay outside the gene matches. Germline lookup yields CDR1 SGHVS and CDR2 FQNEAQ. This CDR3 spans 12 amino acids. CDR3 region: CASSWDREGYTF. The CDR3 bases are TGTGCCAGCAGCTGGGACAGGGAAGGCTACACCTTC.

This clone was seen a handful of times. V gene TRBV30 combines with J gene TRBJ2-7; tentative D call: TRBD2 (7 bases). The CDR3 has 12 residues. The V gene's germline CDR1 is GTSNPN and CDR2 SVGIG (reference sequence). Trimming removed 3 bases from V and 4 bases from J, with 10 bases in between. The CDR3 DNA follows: TGTGCCTGGAGGGGGGGGGCGTACGAGCAGTACTTC. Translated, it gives CAWRGGAYEQYF.

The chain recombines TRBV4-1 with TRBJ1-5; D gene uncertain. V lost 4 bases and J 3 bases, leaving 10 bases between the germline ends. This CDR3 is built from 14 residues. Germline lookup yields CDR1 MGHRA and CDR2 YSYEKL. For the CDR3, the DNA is TGCGCCAGCAGCCCCACCGGCTACAATCAGCCCCAGCATTTT. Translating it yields CASSPTGYNQPQHF.

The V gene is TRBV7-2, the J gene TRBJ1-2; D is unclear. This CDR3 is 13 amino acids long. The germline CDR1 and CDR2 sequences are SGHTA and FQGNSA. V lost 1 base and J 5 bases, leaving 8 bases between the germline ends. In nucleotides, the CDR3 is TGTGCCAGCAGCTTAGATGCGGTATATGGCTACACCTTC. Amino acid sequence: CASSLDAVYGYTF. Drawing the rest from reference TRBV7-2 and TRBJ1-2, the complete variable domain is GAGVSQSPSNKVTEKGKDVELRCDPISGHTALYWYRQSLGQGLEFLIYFQGNSAPDKSGLPSDRFSAERTGGSVSTLTIQRTQQEDSAVYLCASSLDAVYGYTFGSGTRLTVV.

The CDR3 coding sequence is TGTGCCAGCAGCTTGATCGACAGGGGGCCCCACGAGCAGTACTTC. This codes for CASSLIDRGPHEQYF. The chain uses TRBV7-2 and TRBJ2-7; TRBD1 matches at 10 bases. After removal of 3 bases from V and 5 bases from J, the junction contained 7 bases not matched to a gene. The CDR3 is 15 amino acids. Germline V gene sequence: CDR1 SGHTA, CDR2 FQGNSA. Based on the CDR3 plus reference TRBV7-2 and TRBJ2-7, the full variable domain is GAGVSQSPSNKVTEKGKDVELRCDPISGHTALYWYRQSLGQGLEFLIYFQGNSAPDKSGLPSDRFSAERTGGSVSTLTIQRTQQEDSAVYLCASSLIDRGPHEQYFGPGTRLTVT.

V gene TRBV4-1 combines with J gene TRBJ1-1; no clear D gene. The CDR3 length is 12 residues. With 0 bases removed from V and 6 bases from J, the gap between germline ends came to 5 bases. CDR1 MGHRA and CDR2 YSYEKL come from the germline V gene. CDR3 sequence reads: CASSQDLSEAFF. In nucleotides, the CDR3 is TGCGCCAGCAGCCAAGATCTTTCTGAAGCTTTCTTT.

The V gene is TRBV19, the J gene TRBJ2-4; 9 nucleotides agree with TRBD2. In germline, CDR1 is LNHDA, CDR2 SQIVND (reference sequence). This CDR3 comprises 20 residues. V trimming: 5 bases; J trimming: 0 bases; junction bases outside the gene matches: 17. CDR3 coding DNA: TGTGCCAGTAGTCCCGACCCGTTAGCGGGGGAAAAAGTAGCCAAAAACATTCAGTACTTC. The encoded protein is CASSPDPLAGEKVAKNIQYF.

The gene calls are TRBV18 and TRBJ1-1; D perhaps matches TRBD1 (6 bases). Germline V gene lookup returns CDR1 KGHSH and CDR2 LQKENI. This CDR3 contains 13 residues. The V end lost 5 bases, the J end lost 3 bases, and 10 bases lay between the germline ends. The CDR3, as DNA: TGTGCCAGCTCATTGGACAGATACACTGAAGCTTTCTTT. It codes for CASSLDRYTEAFF. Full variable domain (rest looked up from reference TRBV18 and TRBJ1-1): NAGVMQNPRHLVRRRGQEARLRCSPMKGHSHVYWYRQLPEEGLKFMVYLQKENIIDESGMPKERFSAEFPKEGPSILRIQQVVRGDSAAYFCASSLDRYTEAFFGQGTRLTVV.

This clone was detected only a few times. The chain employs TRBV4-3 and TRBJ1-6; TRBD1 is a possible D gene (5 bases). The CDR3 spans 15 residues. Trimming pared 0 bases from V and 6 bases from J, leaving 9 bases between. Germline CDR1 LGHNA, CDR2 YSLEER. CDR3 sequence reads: CASSQEGTGNSPLHF. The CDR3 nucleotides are TGCGCCAGCAGCCAAGAGGGGACGGGTAATTCACCCCTCCACTTT.

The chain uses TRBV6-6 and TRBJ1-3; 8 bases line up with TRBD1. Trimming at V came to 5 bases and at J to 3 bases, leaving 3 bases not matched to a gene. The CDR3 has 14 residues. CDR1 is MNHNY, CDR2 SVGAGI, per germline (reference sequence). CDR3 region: CASSTQGGGNTIYF. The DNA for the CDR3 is TGTGCCAGCAGTACACAGGGGGGTGGAAACACCATATATTTT.

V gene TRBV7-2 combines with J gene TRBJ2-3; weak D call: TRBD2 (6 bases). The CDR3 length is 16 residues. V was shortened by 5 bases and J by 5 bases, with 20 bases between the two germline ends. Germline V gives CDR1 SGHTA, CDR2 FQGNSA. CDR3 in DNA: TGTGCCAGCAGCAAAGGTCCGGGACTCGACGGAGATACGCAGTATTTT. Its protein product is CASSKGPGLDGDTQYF.

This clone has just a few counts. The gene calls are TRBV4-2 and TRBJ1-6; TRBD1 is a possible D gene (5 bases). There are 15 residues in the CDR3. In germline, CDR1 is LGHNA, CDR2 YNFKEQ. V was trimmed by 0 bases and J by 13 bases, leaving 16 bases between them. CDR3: CASSQDGEGWGPLHF. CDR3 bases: TGTGCCAGCAGCCAAGATGGCGAGGGGTGGGGGCCCCTCCACTTT.

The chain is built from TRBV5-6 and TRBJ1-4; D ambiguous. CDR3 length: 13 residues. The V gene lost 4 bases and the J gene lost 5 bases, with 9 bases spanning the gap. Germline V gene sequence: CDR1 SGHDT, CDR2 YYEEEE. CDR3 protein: CASSRRRNEKLFF. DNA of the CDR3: TGTGCCAGCAGCAGAAGACGGAATGAAAAACTGTTTTTT.